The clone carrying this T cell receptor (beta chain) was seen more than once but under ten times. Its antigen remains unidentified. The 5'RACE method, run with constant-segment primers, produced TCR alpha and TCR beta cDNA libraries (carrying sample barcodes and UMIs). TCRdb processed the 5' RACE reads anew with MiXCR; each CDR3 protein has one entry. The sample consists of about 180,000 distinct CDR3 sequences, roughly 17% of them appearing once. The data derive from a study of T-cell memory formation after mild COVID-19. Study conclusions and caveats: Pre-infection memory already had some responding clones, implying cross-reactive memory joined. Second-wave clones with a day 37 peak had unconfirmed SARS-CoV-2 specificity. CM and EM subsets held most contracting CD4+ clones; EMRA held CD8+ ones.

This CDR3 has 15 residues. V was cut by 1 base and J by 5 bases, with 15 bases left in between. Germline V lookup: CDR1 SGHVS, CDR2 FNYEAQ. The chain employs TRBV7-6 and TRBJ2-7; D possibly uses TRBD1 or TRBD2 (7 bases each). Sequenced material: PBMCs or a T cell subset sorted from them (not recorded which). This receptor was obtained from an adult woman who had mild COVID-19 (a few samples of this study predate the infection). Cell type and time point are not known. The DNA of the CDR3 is TGTGCCAGCAGCTTAGGACAGGGAGGGTTGGACGAGCAGTACTTC. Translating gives CASSLGQGGLDEQYF. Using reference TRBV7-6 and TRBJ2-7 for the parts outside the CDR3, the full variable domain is GAGVSQSPRYKVTKRGQDVALRCDPISGHVSLYWYRQALGQGPEFLTYFNYEAQQDKSGLPNDRFSAERPEGSISTLTIQRTEQRDSAMYRCASSLGQGGLDEQYFGPGTRLTVT.